These 28 T cell receptor beta chains originate from one sample sequenced in a study of CD8 T cells in Susac syndrome. Random hexamers served to reverse transcribe roughly 0.45 to 1 ug RNA. TCRdb redid the calling of the immunoSEQ multiplex PCR reads with MiXCR, one entry per CDR3 protein. The table records 150,000 to 200,000 distinct CDR3 sequences, approximately 94% of them present only once. Material: CD4+ T cells from PBMCs. These receptor sequences come from a human donor with multiple sclerosis.

The chain is built from TRBV3-1 and TRBJ1-4; perhaps TRBD1 as D (5 bases). CDR1 is LGHDT, CDR2 YNNKEL, per germline (reference sequence). V shed 3 bases and J shed 7 bases, with 12 bases lying between them. This CDR3 spans 14 amino acids. CDR3 in amino acids: CASSHGGGIEKLFF. The DNA of the CDR3 is TGTGCCAGCAGCCATGGGGGGGGAATTGAAAAACTGTTTTTT.

The rearrangement links TRBV27 to TRBJ1-4; 8 bases match TRBD1. Trimming at V came to 5 bases and at J to 8 bases, leaving 7 bases not matched to a gene. CDR3 length equals 14 residues. Germline-derived CDR1 and CDR2 are MNHEY and SMNVEV (reference sequence). The CDR3 DNA reads TGTGCCAGCAGTCTCAGGGGGCATGGGGAAAAACTGTTTTTT. As protein: CASSLRGHGEKLFF. Full variable domain (missing parts from reference TRBV27 and TRBJ1-4): EAQVTQNPRYLITVTGKKLTVTCSQNMNHEYMSWYRQDPGLGLRQIYYSMNVEVTDKGDVPEGYKVSRKEKRNFPLILESPSPNQTSLYFCASSLRGHGEKLFFGSGTQLSVL.

The genes are TRBV21-1 and TRBJ2-5; whether TRBD2, the table's D call, matches the DNA was not checked. TRBV21-1 is deemed a pseudogene. This CDR3 is built from 17 residues. CDR3 coding DNA: TGTGCCAGCAGCAAATGGACAGCGGGGAGGGGGCAAGAGACCCAGTACTTC. This sequence encodes CASSKWTAGRGQETQYF.

In DNA, the CDR3 is TGCAGCGTTGAGTTTCCAGACTACGAGCAGTACTTC. It translates to CSVEFPDYEQYF. The chain recombines TRBV29-1 with TRBJ2-7; D remains ambiguous. Deletions cut 3 bases from V and 3 bases from J, with 9 bases between. The CDR3 extends over 12 amino acids. The V gene's germline CDR1 is SQVTM and CDR2 ANQGSEA.

The chain has TRBV7-2 and TRBJ2-7; the D gene is possibly TRBD2 (5 bases). The ends were cut back, 5 bases at V and 6 bases at J, with 20 bases in the middle. CDR1 and CDR2 from the germline V gene are SGHTA and FQGNSA. The CDR3 totals 15 residues. The CDR3 loop is CASSRGFASQGEQYF. The CDR3 DNA is TGTGCCAGCAGCCGGGGATTTGCTAGCCAAGGCGAGCAGTACTTC.

The chain links TRBV7-2 to TRBJ1-1; D is ambiguous. V lost 1 base and J lost 10, with 10 bases in between. This CDR3 spans 12 amino acids. CDR1 and CDR2 from the germline V gene are SGHTA and FQGNSA. CDR3 coding DNA: TGTGCCAGCAGCTTAGGAGGCGGAGTAGCTTTCTTT. Translation: CASSLGGGVAFF.

This clonotype was detected once. The CDR3 region is CASRPNYGFGEQFF. DNA for the CDR3: TGTGCCAGCCGACCCAACTACGGGTTCGGTGAGCAGTTCTTC. The rearrangement uses TRBV25-1 and TRBJ2-1; D unclear. The CDR3 sequence is 14 residues long. From germline, CDR1 is MGHDK and CDR2 SYGVNS. V was pared by 8 bases and J by 9 bases, with 20 bases between. The full variable domain, in which reference TRBV25-1 and TRBJ2-1 provide the parts outside the CDR3, is EADIYQTPRYLVIGTGKKITLECSQTMGHDKMYWYQQDPGMELHLIHYSYGVNSTEKGDLSSESTVSRIRTEHFPLTLESARPSHTSQYLCASRPNYGFGEQFFGPGTRLTVL.

The DNA for the CDR3 is TGTGCCAGCTCACCATCCCCGGAAGAGACCCAGTACTTC. Protein: CASSPSPEETQYF. This sequence joins TRBV18 and TRBJ2-5; no clear D. Germline V gene data show CDR1 as KGHSH and CDR2 as LQKENI. The CDR3 consists of 13 residues. V lost 2 bases to trimming and J lost 3 bases, with 7 bases between them.

The chain uses TRBV6-6 and TRBJ2-4; 8 bases agree with TRBD2. The CDR3 has 13 residues. The V gene end was trimmed by 6 bases and the J gene end by 8 bases; junction bases not matched to a gene: 6. Germline CDR1 and CDR2: MNHNY and SVGAGI (reference sequence). CDR3 loop: CASSPRGGYIQYF. In DNA, the CDR3 is TGTGCCAGCAGCCCCCGGGGGGGATACATTCAGTACTTC.

The chain joins TRBV7-9 to TRBJ2-2; D unresolved. CDR1 is SEHNR and CDR2 is FQNEAQ in the germline V gene (reference sequence). V was pared by 2 bases and J by 6 bases, with 13 bases between. This CDR3 is built from 15 residues. The CDR3 sequence: CASSLRVAAAGELFF. CDR3 DNA: TGTGCCAGCAGCTTACGGGTGGCGGCGGCCGGGGAGCTGTTTTTT.

This chain links TRBV30 with TRBJ1-5, with 7 bases that match TRBD1. Germline V gene sequence: CDR1 GTSNPN, CDR2 SVGIG (reference sequence). The V segment lost 3 bases and the J segment 11 bases; nucleotides outside the gene matches: 10. The CDR3 extends over 13 amino acids. The CDR3 loop reads CAWSRDSQQAQHF. As DNA, the CDR3 is TGTGCCTGGAGCCGGGACAGCCAGCAAGCCCAGCATTTT.

J is TRBJ2-3 and V is TRBV20-1, with a possible D match to TRBD1 (6 bases). Trimming removed 6 bases from V and 0 bases from J, with 10 bases in between. Germline CDR1 and CDR2: DFQATT and SNEGSKA (reference sequence). The length of the CDR3 is 13 residues. The CDR3 is CSARTASTDTQYF. CDR3 sequence (DNA): TGCAGTGCGAGGACAGCCAGCACAGATACGCAGTATTTT.

CDR3 bases: TGTGCCAGCCTGCCAAGCTCCTACAATGAGCAGTTCTTC. It yields the protein CASLPSSYNEQFF. V usage is TRBV28 and J usage is TRBJ2-1, with D uncertain. The V end was cut by 8 bases, the J end by 0 bases, with 8 bases between. Per germline, CDR1 MDHEN and CDR2 SYDVKM. The CDR3 totals 13 residues.

The chain recombines TRBV5-4 with TRBJ1-1, with D tentatively TRBD1 (5 bases). The CDR3 totals 14 residues. The V gene's germline CDR1 is SGHNT and CDR2 YYREEE (reference sequence). Trimming left V 0 bases short and J 6 bases short, with 12 bases between. The CDR3 spells CASSLVGARAEAFF. The DNA of the CDR3 is TGTGCCAGCAGCTTGGTTGGTGCCAGGGCTGAAGCTTTCTTT.

V gene TRBV4-2 combines with J gene TRBJ1-3, with D unclear. The CDR3 runs 14 residues. V dropped 0 bases and J dropped 0 bases, with 3 bases sitting between them. Germline CDR1 and CDR2: LGHNA and YNFKEQ. In DNA, the CDR3 is TGTGCCAGCAGCCAAGACGGCTCTGGAAACACCATATATTTT. Protein: CASSQDGSGNTIYF.

The chain has TRBV27 and TRBJ2-3, with D unclear. The CDR3 extends over 15 amino acids. Germline-derived CDR1 and CDR2 are MNHEY and SMNVEV (reference sequence). V lost 3 bases and J 2 bases, leaving 12 bases between the germline ends. The chain's CDR3 is CASSFSEWDTDTQYF. In nucleotides, the CDR3 is TGTGCCAGCAGTTTCAGTGAGTGGGACACAGATACGCAGTATTTT.

This clonotype was seen a single time. The chain carries TRBV4-1 and TRBJ2-5; weak D call: TRBD2 (6 bases). Germline values: CDR1 MGHRA, CDR2 YSYEKL. V lost 4 bases, J lost 1 base, and 13 bases lay in between. CDR3 size: 15 residues. The CDR3 DNA reads TGCGCCAGCAGCCGCGTGGGAGGCCCCCAAGAGACCCAGTACTTC. It encodes CASSRVGGPQETQYF.

The chain uses TRBV28 and TRBJ2-6; D remains ambiguous. This CDR3 contains 15 residues. CDR1 and CDR2 (germline): MDHEN, SYDVKM. The germline V and J ends were trimmed by 2 bases and 2 bases, with 7 bases remaining between them. The CDR3 DNA sequence: TGTGCCAGCAGTTTAAGAGAGGCTGGGGCCAACGTCCTGACTTTC. Its protein product is CASSLREAGANVLTF.

This chain uses TRBV24-1 with TRBJ2-1; 14 nucleotides agree with TRBD2. This CDR3 spans 19 amino acids. Germline V gives CDR1 KGHDR, CDR2 SFDVKD. Unmatched junction bases numbered 18, after V lost 7 bases and J lost 8 bases. The CDR3 DNA reads as TGTGCCACCAGCCAGCCCCATGGGTCCGGGACTAGCGGGAGCGATGAGCAGTTCTTC. Translation gives CATSQPHGSGTSGSDEQFF.

The V and J genes are TRBV20-1 and TRBJ1-6; unclear D gene. CDR3 length: 13 residues. Germline values: CDR1 DFQATT, CDR2 SNEGSKA (reference sequence). The V end was cut by 6 bases, the J end by 9 bases, with 15 bases between. CDR3 region: CSASTPNGSPLHF. The CDR3 region has the DNA TGCAGTGCCAGTACACCCAATGGTTCACCCCTCCACTTT.

This clonotype was observed once. The chain has TRBV28 and TRBJ2-3; D is uncertain. Per germline, CDR1 MDHEN and CDR2 SYDVKM. The length of the CDR3 is 12 residues. The V and J ends lost 7 bases and 2 bases respectively, with 7 bases between them. Written as DNA, the CDR3 is TGTGCCAGCACCAGCATCACAGATACGCAGTATTTT. As protein: CASTSITDTQYF.

This clonotype was seen a handful of times. The V and J genes are TRBV7-9 and TRBJ2-2; D is perhaps TRBD2 (5 bases). The CDR3 covers 16 residues. Deletions cut 8 bases from V and 3 bases from J, with 19 bases between. Looked up from germline, CDR1 is SEHNR and CDR2 is FQNEAQ (reference sequence). The CDR3 is CASCPRSGSDTGELFF. The CDR3 DNA sequence: TGTGCCAGCTGCCCACGGTCGGGGTCGGACACCGGGGAGCTGTTTTTT.

The V call is TRBV7-3, the J call TRBJ2-5, with D maybe TRBD2 (5 bases). Germline values: CDR1 SGHTA, CDR2 FQGTGA. The length of the CDR3 is 14 residues. V lost 1 base, J lost 4 bases, and 10 bases lay in between. The CDR3 sequence is CASSLSTGSETQYF. The CDR3, as DNA: TGTGCCAGCAGCTTAAGCACGGGGTCAGAGACCCAGTACTTC.

The rearrangement joins TRBV5-1 to TRBJ1-1; D gene uncertain. V lost 2 bases and J 7 bases, leaving 9 bases between the germline ends. The CDR3 length is 12 residues. The germline CDR1 and CDR2 sequences are SGHRS and YFSETQ. CDR3: CASSFLGNEAFF. The CDR3 DNA follows: TGCGCCAGCAGCTTTCTGGGTAATGAAGCTTTCTTT.

The CDR3 coding sequence is TGTGCCAGCAGCTTGACTATGGGGGCAGATACGCAGTATTTT. This codes for CASSLTMGADTQYF. The rearrangement uses TRBV5-4 and TRBJ2-3; D is tentatively TRBD1 or TRBD2 (5 bases each). The V end lost 1 base, the J end lost 4 bases, and 10 bases lay between the germline ends. The CDR3 has 14 residues. Germline V gene data show CDR1 as SGHNT and CDR2 as YYREEE (reference sequence).

The rearrangement links TRBV20-1 to TRBJ2-5, with TRBD2 as a possible D gene (6 bases). This CDR3 has 13 amino acids. Trimming shortened V by 7 bases and J by 4 bases, and 16 bases separated the two germline ends. CDR1 DFQATT and CDR2 SNEGSKA come from the germline V gene (reference sequence). The CDR3 spells CSVNRGGRETQYF. The CDR3 region has the DNA TGCAGTGTAAACCGCGGAGGGAGAGAGACCCAGTACTTC.

V usage is TRBV6-5 and J usage is TRBJ1-5, with D perhaps TRBD1 (6 bases). V shed 5 bases and J shed 6 bases, with 17 bases lying between them. From germline, CDR1 is MNHEY and CDR2 SVGAGI. The CDR3 contains 15 residues. CDR3 protein: CASSVSLGAGQPQHF. The DNA of the CDR3 is TGTGCCAGCAGTGTTAGCCTGGGGGCTGGTCAGCCCCAGCATTTT.

V usage is TRBV29-1 and J usage is TRBJ2-7, with D tentatively TRBD1 (8 bases). Germline V CDR1 and CDR2: SQVTM, ANQGSEA. The CDR3 extends over 11 amino acids. The CDR3 region has the DNA TGCAGTGGACAGGGAGGGTACGAGCAGTACTTC. As protein: CSGQGGYEQYF.